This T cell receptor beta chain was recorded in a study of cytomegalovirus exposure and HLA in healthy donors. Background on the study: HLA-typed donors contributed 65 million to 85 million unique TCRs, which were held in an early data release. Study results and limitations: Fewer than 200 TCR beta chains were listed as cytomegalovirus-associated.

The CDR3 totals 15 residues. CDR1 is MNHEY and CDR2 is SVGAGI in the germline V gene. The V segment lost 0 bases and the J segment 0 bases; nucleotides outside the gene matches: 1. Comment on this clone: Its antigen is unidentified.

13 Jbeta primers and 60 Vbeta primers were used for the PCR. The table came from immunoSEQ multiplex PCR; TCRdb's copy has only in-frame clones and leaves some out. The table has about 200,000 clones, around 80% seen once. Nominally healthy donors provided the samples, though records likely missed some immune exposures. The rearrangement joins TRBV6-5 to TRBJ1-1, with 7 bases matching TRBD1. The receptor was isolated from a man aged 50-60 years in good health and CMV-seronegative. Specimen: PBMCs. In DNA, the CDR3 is TGTGCCAGCAGTTACTCGGGGACAGTGAACACTGAAGCTTTCTTT. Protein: CASSYSGTVNTEAFF.